This T cell receptor beta chain was identified in a study of blood T cell repertoires in COVID-19. Study-wide background: Samples came from the United States, Italy and Spain, spanning acute and convalescent COVID-19. PBMCs, B-cell-depleted T cells, or T cells were the source of the cDNA or gDNA that made up the material.

The CDR3 contains 17 residues. J lost 4 bases, V lost 3 bases, and 6 bases had no gene match. Looked up from germline, CDR1 is SEHNR and CDR2 is FQNEAQ (reference sequence). Authors' data handling: From reference gene primer amplification, estimates of nucleated cell counts were derived. Produced via immunoSEQ multiplex PCR; TCRdb's table is partial and in-frame only. The V and J calls and clone size come from that table; D and trimming were worked out from the DNA. This sample has about 210,000 clones, with around nine tenths found just once. This clone was detected once. This chain connects TRBV7-9 to TRBJ2-3; TRBD2 matches at 14 bases. The source material was peripheral blood. The TCR originated in a young man with active or convalescent COVID-19. The CDR3 here is CASSLEGLAGVADTQYF. The CDR3 DNA reads TGTGCCAGCAGCTTGGAGGGACTAGCGGGAGTGGCAGATACGCAGTATTTT.